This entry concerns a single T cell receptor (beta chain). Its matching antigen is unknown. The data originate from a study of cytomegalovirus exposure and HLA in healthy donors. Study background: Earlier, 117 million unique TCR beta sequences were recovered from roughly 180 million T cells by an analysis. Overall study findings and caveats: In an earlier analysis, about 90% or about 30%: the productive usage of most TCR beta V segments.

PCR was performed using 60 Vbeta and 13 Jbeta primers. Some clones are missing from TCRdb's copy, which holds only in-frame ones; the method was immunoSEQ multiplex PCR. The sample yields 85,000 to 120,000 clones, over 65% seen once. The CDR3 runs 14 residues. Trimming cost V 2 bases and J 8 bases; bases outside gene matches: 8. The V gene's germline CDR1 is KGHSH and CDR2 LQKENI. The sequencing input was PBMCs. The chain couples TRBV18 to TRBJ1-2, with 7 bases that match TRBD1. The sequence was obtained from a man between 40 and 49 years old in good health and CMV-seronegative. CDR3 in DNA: TGTGCCAGCTCACCAACGACAGGGAGCGACGGCTACACCTTC. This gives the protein CASSPTTGSDGYTF.